These 9 T cell receptor beta chains originate from one sample sequenced in a study of T cells in women clearing cervical HPV infection. Data came from immunoSEQ multiplex PCR; TCRdb stores just in-frame clones and leaves some out. The table for this sample gives 25,000 to 35,000 clones. Input material: blood buffy coat. These receptors were taken from a woman aged 18-69 years with a cervical HPV16 infection that either progressed to CIN3+ or cleared (not recorded which).

Regarding this clone: The read ends 3 residues before the CDR3 terminus; that terminus is restored from the germline J gene. The chain uses TRBV30 and TRBJ2-7; perhaps TRBD1 as D (6 bases). CDR1 is GTSNPN and CDR2 is SVGIG in the germline V gene (reference sequence). The germline V and J ends were trimmed by 1 base and 4 bases, with 17 bases remaining between them. This CDR3 comprises 15 residues. CDR3 bases read: TGTGCCTGGAGTGGGCTACAGGGTATCGAATACGAG. It translates to CAWSGLQGIEYE. The entire CDR3 reads CAWSGLQGIEYEQYF.

Concerning this clone: The CDR3 extends 3 residues past the end of the read, so its final part is completed from the germline J gene. V usage is TRBV7-9 and J usage is TRBJ1-2; D might be TRBD1 (6 bases). This CDR3 spans 14 amino acids. Germline-derived CDR1 and CDR2 are SEHNR and FQNEAQ (reference sequence). The DNA read from the CDR3 is TGTGCCAGCAGCTTAGGCCACCGGGACAATGAC. This translates into CASSLGHRDND. The whole CDR3 is CASSLGHRDNDYTF.

On this clone: From the germline J gene comes the end of the CDR3, since the read stops 3 residues before it. The chain joins TRBV20-1 to TRBJ1-5; the D is unclear. Trimming stripped 3 bases from V and 0 bases from J, with 9 bases between. The CDR3 runs 14 residues. CDR1 and CDR2 from the germline V gene are DFQATT and SNEGSKA (reference sequence). The CDR3 sequence: CSASVTDSNQPQHF. The CDR3 bases that were read are TGCAGTGCTAGCGTCACAGATAGCAATCAGCCC.

Details on this clone: The read is 3 residues too short to cover the CDR3 end, so that end is filled in from the germline J gene. The chain combines TRBV11-2 with TRBJ1-5, with D perhaps matching TRBD1 (5 bases). Germline CDR1 SGHAT, CDR2 FQNNGV. The germline V and J ends were trimmed by 0 bases and 7 bases, with 13 bases remaining between them. The CDR3 covers 15 residues. The sequenced part of the CDR3 DNA is TGTGCCAGCAGCTTAGATCAAGGGGTTTGGCAGCCC. Protein product: CASSLDQGVWQP. The full CDR3 reads CASSLDQGVWQPQHF.

Concerning this clone itself: The DNA ends 3 residues before the CDR3 does, and the rest of the CDR3 is filled in from the germline J gene. The rearrangement uses TRBV13 and TRBJ1-1, with 7 bases fitting TRBD1. Germline V gene sequence: CDR1 PRHDT, CDR2 FYEKMQ (reference sequence). This CDR3 comprises 15 residues. V was pared by 3 bases and J by 3 bases, with 7 bases of the junction left unmatched. This CDR3 reads CASSFRRGADTEAFF. The part of the CDR3 DNA that was read is TGTGCCAGCAGCTTTCGCAGGGGGGCCGACACTGAA.

Regarding this clone: The read ends 3 residues early relative to the CDR3; the germline J gene fills the gap. V usage is TRBV5-1 and J usage is TRBJ2-5, with TRBD1 identical over 8 bases. The CDR3 extends over 15 amino acids. V lost 2 bases and J lost 0; bases outside the gene matches: 3. Germline-derived CDR1 and CDR2 are SGHRS and YFSETQ. CDR3 DNA (partial): TGCGCCAGCAGCTTCCAGGGGGCGTACCAAGAGACC. This sequence encodes CASSFQGAYQET. The complete CDR3 sequence is CASSFQGAYQETQYF.

The sequenced part of the CDR3 DNA is TGTGCCAGCAGCTTACATAGCACCGGGGAG. It encodes CASSLHSTGE. From start to end, the CDR3 is CASSLHSTGELFF. The J gene is TRBJ2-2, the V gene TRBV7-2; D remains unclear. The missing CDR3 end, 3 residues past where the read stops, is filled in from the germline J gene. Germline values: CDR1 SGHTA, CDR2 FQGNSA. This CDR3 region has 13 residues. Trimming cost V 2 bases and J 4 bases, with 5 bases left between them.

Details on this clone: Read sequence stops 3 residues before the CDR3 end, and the germline J gene provides the missing end. This chain links TRBV28 with TRBJ2-7; weak D call: TRBD1 (5 bases). Trimming pared 5 bases from V and 4 bases from J, leaving 15 bases between. The germline gives CDR1 MDHEN, CDR2 SYDVKM. This CDR3 spans 14 amino acids. The CDR3 reads CASSDDRSRYEQYF. CDR3 bases read: TGTGCCAGCAGTGATGACAGATCTCGGTACGAG.

As to this clone: The sequence runs out 3 residues before the end of the CDR3; the remainder is reconstructed from the germline J gene. This rearrangement joins TRBV10-3 to TRBJ2-3, with TRBD2 matching 11 bases. Looked up from germline, CDR1 is ENHRY and CDR2 is SYGVKD. Trimming removed 10 bases from V and 6 bases from J; junction bases left unmatched: 9. This CDR3 is built from 14 residues. The sequenced CDR3 bases are TGTGCCACTGGGACTAGCGGCGTTGGGGATACG. Residues: CATGTSGVGDT. The full CDR3 sequence reads CATGTSGVGDTQYF.